One T cell receptor beta chain is described in this entry. Its antigen remains unknown. The PCR ran on 60 Vbeta and 13 Jbeta primers. Data came from immunoSEQ multiplex PCR; TCRdb stores just in-frame clones and leaves some out. The sample lists roughly 140,000 clones, about 75% occurring once. Trimming shortened V by 3 bases and J by 0 bases, and 9 bases separated the two germline ends. This CDR3 comprises 16 residues. CDR1 and CDR2 from the germline V gene are MDHEN and SYDVKM. This sample stems from a study of cytomegalovirus exposure and HLA in healthy donors. Study findings and constraints: Sequences of the TCR beta chain were said to predict the HLA-A and HLA-B alleles of most subjects accurately. In a later analysis, TCR beta V- and J-gene trimming was associated with a missense DCLRE1C variant. Later analysis showed most CMV-associated TCR beta chains appearing HLA-restricted. In a later analysis, HLA-associated TCR beta chains were more clonally expanded than equally common others.

The V call is TRBV28, the J call TRBJ1-6; no firm D call. This TCR was sampled from a woman aged 25 to 39 in good health and CMV-seronegative. Sequenced input: PBMCs. The CDR3, as DNA: TGTGCCAGCAGTTTTTCCGAGAGCTCCTATAATTCACCCCTCCACTTT. This codes for CASSFSESSYNSPLHF. The full variable domain, rest sourced from reference TRBV28 and TRBJ1-6, is DVKVTQSSRYLVKRTGEKVFLECVQDMDHENMFWYRQDPGLGLRLIYFSYDVKMKEKGDIPEGYSVSREKKERFSLILESASTNQTSMYLCASSFSESSYNSPLHFGNGTRLTVT.